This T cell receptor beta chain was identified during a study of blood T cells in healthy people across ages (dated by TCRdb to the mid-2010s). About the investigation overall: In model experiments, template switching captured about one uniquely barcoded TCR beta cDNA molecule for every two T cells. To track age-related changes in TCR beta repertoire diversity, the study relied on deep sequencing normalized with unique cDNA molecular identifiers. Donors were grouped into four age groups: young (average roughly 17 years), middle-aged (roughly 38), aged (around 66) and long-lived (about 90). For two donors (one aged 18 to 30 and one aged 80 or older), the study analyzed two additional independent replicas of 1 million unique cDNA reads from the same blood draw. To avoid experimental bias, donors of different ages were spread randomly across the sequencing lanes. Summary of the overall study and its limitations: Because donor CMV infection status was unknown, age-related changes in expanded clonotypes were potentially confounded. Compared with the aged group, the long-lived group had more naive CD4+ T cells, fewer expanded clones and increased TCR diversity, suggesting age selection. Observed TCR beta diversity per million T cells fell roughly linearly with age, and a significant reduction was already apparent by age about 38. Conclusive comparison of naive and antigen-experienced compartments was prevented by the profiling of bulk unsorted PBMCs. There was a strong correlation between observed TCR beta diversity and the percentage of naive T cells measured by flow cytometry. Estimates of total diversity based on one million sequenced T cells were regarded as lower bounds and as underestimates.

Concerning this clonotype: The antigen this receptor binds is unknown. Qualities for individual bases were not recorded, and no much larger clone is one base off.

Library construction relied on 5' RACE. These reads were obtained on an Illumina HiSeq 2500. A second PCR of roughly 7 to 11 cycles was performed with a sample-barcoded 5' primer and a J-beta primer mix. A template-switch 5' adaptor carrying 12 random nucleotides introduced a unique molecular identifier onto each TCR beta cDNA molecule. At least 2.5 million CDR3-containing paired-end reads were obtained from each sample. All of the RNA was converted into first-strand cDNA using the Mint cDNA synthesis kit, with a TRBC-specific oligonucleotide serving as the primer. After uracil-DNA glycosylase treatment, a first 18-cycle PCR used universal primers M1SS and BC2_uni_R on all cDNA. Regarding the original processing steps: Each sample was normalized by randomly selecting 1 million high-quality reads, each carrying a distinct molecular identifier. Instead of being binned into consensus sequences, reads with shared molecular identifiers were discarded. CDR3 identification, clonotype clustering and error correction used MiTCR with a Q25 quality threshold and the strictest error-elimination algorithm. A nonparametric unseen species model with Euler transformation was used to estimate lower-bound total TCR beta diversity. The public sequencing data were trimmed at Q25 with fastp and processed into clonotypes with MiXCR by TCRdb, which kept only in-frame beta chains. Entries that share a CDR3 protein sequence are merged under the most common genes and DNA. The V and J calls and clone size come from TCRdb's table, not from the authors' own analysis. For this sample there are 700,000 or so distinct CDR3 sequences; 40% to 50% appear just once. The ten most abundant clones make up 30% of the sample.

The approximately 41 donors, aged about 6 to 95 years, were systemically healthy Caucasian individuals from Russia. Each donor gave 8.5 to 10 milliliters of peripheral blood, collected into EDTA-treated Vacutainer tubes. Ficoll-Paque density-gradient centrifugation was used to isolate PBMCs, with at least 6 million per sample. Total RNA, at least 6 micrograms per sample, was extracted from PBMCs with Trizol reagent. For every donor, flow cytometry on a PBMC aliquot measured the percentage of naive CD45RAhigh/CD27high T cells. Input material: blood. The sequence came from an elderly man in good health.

Here the CDR3 is given as CASSEETTSTDTQYF. The DNA sequence is as follows: TGTGCCAGCAGTGAAGAGACAACTAGCACAGATACGCAGTATTTT. Rearrangement joined TRBV2 to TRBJ2-3; the D gene is unclear. Counted from cysteine to phenylalanine, this CDR3 has 15 amino acids. Only the CDR3 portion is preserved as DNA: 45 bases, with reading frame beginning at the first base. CDR1 and CDR2 (SNHLY, FYNNEI) derive from the germline V gene. V is clipped by 1 base and J by 0 bases, and the sequence between their germline boundaries is 8 bases long.